Sequencing of this T cell receptor beta chain was carried out in a study of blood T cell repertoires in COVID-19. Overall study: Acute-phase and convalescent COVID-19 samples originated in the United States, Italy and Spain. In each case, the material was cDNA or gDNA derived from T cells, B-cell-depleted T cells, or PBMCs.

As processed by the authors: Amplification from reference gene primers served as the basis for estimated nucleated cell counts. Some clones are missing from TCRdb's copy, which holds only in-frame ones; the method was immunoSEQ multiplex PCR. V, J and clone size were drawn from that table, and D and trimming were deduced from the DNA. This table holds 350,000 to 450,000 clones, roughly nine tenths found once. Germline CDR1 and CDR2: SGHTA and FQGNSA. This CDR3 spans 17 amino acids. Trimming took 1 base from V and 0 from J, leaving 13 bases between them. The sample taken for sequencing was peripheral blood. This sequence was found in a man in his forties or fifties with acute or convalescent COVID-19. V is TRBV7-2 and J is TRBJ1-3; no clear D. The CDR3 coding sequence is TGTGCCAGCAGCTTAGGGTTGCCGGCGGCCTCTGGAAACACCATATATTTT. This translates into CASSLGLPAASGNTIYF.